This T cell receptor (beta chain) was captured in a study of T cell responses to AZD1222 COVID-19 vaccine. For the study at large: The analysis combined second doses at about 4 or about 12 weeks. Whole-study findings and limits: It was only a handful of AZD1222 recipients who were seropositive at baseline. Donors skewed white British and female; clonal diversity was possibly underestimated.

Data came from immunoSEQ multiplex PCR; TCRdb stores just in-frame clones and leaves some out. This table has approximately 150,000 clones, more than 70% appearing once. The CDR3 covers 13 residues. The V gene's germline CDR1 is MNHEY and CDR2 SVGAGI. The V gene lost 6 bases and the J gene lost 3 bases, with 11 bases spanning the gap. Remarks on this clone: What it binds is not known.

Material: peripheral blood, obtained on day 0 of AZD1222 vaccination. The chain employs TRBV6-5 and TRBJ1-1; D is ambiguous. This receptor was identified in an adult in good health. The CDR3 region is CASRVEGYTEAFF. Here the CDR3 DNA reads TGTGCCAGCAGAGTAGAGGGCTACACTGAAGCTTTCTTT.